This record concerns one T cell receptor (beta chain) sequence. Time point here: pre-treatment sample, taken before nivolumab and TIL therapy. This sample stems from a study of TIL therapy for anti-PD-1-resistant metastatic lung cancer. Sequencing used immunoSEQ v3. Some clones are missing from TCRdb's copy, which holds only in-frame ones; the method was immunoSEQ multiplex PCR. The sample records about 43,000 clones, 79% being singletons. This CDR3 comprises 13 residues. Germline lookup yields CDR1 LNHDA and CDR2 SQIVND (reference sequence). V lost 11 bases and J lost 6; bases outside the gene matches: 8.

This TCR was recovered from a man aged 70-80 years with non-small cell lung cancer. This specimen was blood, taken at baseline. The chain combines TRBV19 with TRBJ2-2; 8 bases map to TRBD1. The CDR3 coding sequence is TGTGCCTCCTTACAGGGGGTCCCCGGGGAGCTGTTTTTT. Encoded protein: CASLQGVPGELFF.